The rows below give T cell receptor beta chains drawn from one sample of a study of blood T cell repertoires in COVID-19. Data came from immunoSEQ multiplex PCR; TCRdb stores just in-frame clones and leaves some out. Of about 190,000 clones listed, about nine tenths are singletons. The sample consisted of peripheral blood. These receptors were collected from a man between 70 and 80 years old with active or convalescent COVID-19. CDR3s include the opening cysteine and the closing phenylalanine or tryptophan. Fields, in order: V gene, J gene, clone size, D gene, CDR3 protein, CDR3 DNA. The D gene is left open where the match is weak. Some rows have no size entry. The others give once, few or many, or a class for an expanded clone.

v_gene: TRBV28
j_gene: TRBJ1-3
abundance: .
d_gene: .
CDR3aa: CASRNRGNTIYF
CDR3nt: TGTGCCAGCAGGAACAGAGGGAACACCATATATTTT

v_gene: TRBV14
j_gene: TRBJ1-1
abundance: .
d_gene: .
CDR3aa: CASSREQVAEAFF
CDR3nt: TGTGCCAGCAGCCGAGAACAGGTCGCTGAAGCTTTCTTT

v_gene: TRBV28
j_gene: TRBJ1-2
abundance: .
d_gene: TRBD1
CDR3aa: CASKPGQGSLGYTF
CDR3nt: TGTGCCAGCAAACCGGGACAGGGGTCCTTGGGCTACACCTTC

v_gene: TRBV12-5
j_gene: TRBJ2-3
abundance: .
d_gene: .
CDR3aa: CASGLILKQGTEVTQYF
CDR3nt: TGTGCTAGTGGTTTGATCTTGAAACAGGGCACCGAGGTTACGCAGTATTTT

v_gene: TRBV11-3
j_gene: TRBJ2-3
abundance: .
d_gene: .
CDR3aa: CASSLGVGSTDTQYF
CDR3nt: TGTGCCAGCAGCTTAGGGGTCGGGAGCACAGATACGCAGTATTTT

v_gene: TRBV10-3
j_gene: TRBJ2-1
abundance: .
d_gene: TRBD2
CDR3aa: CAISEGESGSYNEQFF
CDR3nt: TGTGCCATCAGTGAGGGGGAAAGCGGGAGTTACAATGAGCAGTTCTTC

v_gene: TRBV19
j_gene: TRBJ2-1
abundance: .
d_gene: TRBD2
CDR3aa: CASSIAAGGYNEQFF
CDR3nt: TGTGCCAGTAGTATAGCTGCGGGAGGTTACAATGAGCAGTTCTTC

v_gene: TRBV20-1
j_gene: TRBJ1-3
abundance: few
d_gene: .
CDR3aa: CSASMSAGNTIYF
CDR3nt: TGCAGTGCTAGTATGTCTGCTGGAAACACCATATATTTT

v_gene: TRBV19
j_gene: TRBJ1-5
abundance: .
d_gene: TRBD1
CDR3aa: CASSTRQGSVSNQPQHF
CDR3nt: TGTGCCAGTAGTACCCGACAGGGTTCGGTTAGCAATCAGCCCCAGCATTTT

v_gene: TRBV28
j_gene: TRBJ2-7
abundance: .
d_gene: .
CDR3aa: CASKGGIWGLYEQYF
CDR3nt: TGTGCCAGCAAAGGAGGGATCTGGGGTCTCTACGAGCAGTACTTC

v_gene: TRBV5-6
j_gene: TRBJ1-3
abundance: .
d_gene: .
CDR3aa: CASSLDPVRGGNTIYF
CDR3nt: TGTGCCAGCAGCTTGGATCCGGTGAGAGGTGGAAACACCATATATTTT

v_gene: TRBV24-1
j_gene: TRBJ1-5
abundance: .
d_gene: TRBD1
CDR3aa: CATSDDRGNQPQHF
CDR3nt: TGTGCCACCAGTGATGACAGGGGCAATCAGCCCCAGCATTTT

v_gene: TRBV2
j_gene: TRBJ1-4
abundance: .
d_gene: .
CDR3aa: CASMGGGEKLFF
CDR3nt: TGTGCCAGCATGGGGGGAGGAGAAAAACTGTTTTTT

v_gene: TRBV7-9
j_gene: TRBJ2-7
abundance: .
d_gene: .
CDR3aa: CADARVLLTYEQYF
CDR3nt: TGTGCAGACGCCAGGGTACTACTTACCTACGAGCAGTACTTC

v_gene: TRBV27
j_gene: TRBJ1-5
abundance: .
d_gene: .
CDR3aa: CASSFSGVGQPQHF
CDR3nt: TGTGCCAGCAGTTTTAGCGGGGTTGGGCAGCCCCAGCATTTT

v_gene: TRBV7-2
j_gene: TRBJ1-2
abundance: .
d_gene: .
CDR3aa: CASSTSGFYGYTF
CDR3nt: TGTGCCAGCAGCACATCAGGTTTCTATGGCTACACCTTC

v_gene: TRBV9
j_gene: TRBJ1-2
abundance: .
d_gene: .
CDR3aa: CASSVAPSAGYGYTF
CDR3nt: TGTGCCAGCAGCGTAGCACCGTCGGCGGGTTATGGCTACACCTTC

v_gene: TRBV5-1
j_gene: TRBJ2-1
abundance: .
d_gene: TRBD1
CDR3aa: CASSLSGTARSSSYNEQFF
CDR3nt: TGCGCCAGCAGCTTGAGTGGGACAGCTAGGAGTAGCTCCTACAATGAGCAGTTCTTC

v_gene: TRBV2
j_gene: TRBJ2-1
abundance: .
d_gene: TRBD2
CDR3aa: CASKLAGAGEQFF
CDR3nt: TGTGCCAGCAAGCTAGCGGGAGCAGGTGAGCAGTTCTTC

v_gene: TRBV2
j_gene: TRBJ1-1
abundance: .
d_gene: TRBD1
CDR3aa: CASSDQGAITEAFF
CDR3nt: TGTGCCAGCAGTGACCAGGGGGCGATCACTGAAGCTTTCTTT

v_gene: TRBV19
j_gene: TRBJ1-4
abundance: once
d_gene: .
CDR3aa: CASRTQNNEKLFF
CDR3nt: TGTGCCAGTAGAACCCAGAATAATGAAAAACTGTTTTTT

v_gene: TRBV27
j_gene: TRBJ2-5
abundance: .
d_gene: TRBD2
CDR3aa: CASSSAGEASPYF
CDR3nt: TGTGCCAGCAGCTCCGCGGGAGAAGCGTCGCCATACTTC

v_gene: TRBV19
j_gene: TRBJ2-2
abundance: .
d_gene: .
CDR3aa: CASSIVGLVETGELFF
CDR3nt: TGTGCCAGTAGTATAGTTGGGTTGGTGGAGACCGGGGAGCTGTTTTTT